This note documents a single T cell receptor (beta chain) sequence. Its cognate antigen is unknown. Germline V gene sequence: CDR1 SQVTM, CDR2 ANQGSEA. V lost 4 bases, J lost 2 bases, and 8 bases lay in between. The CDR3 length is 13 residues. The data stem from a study of T cell repertoires in cytomegalovirus infection. In TCRdb, the reads were re-called with MiXCR into one record per CDR3 protein. The profile shows about 830,000 distinct CDR3 sequences, approximately 32% of them singletons. This rearrangement joins TRBV29-1 to TRBJ2-2, with D hard to call. The sequence was obtained from a human donor in good health (CMV status not recorded). Some clones in this sample may be carry-over from other donors' samples. The input for sequencing was cultured CD8+ T cells from PBMCs, taken from culture after CMV antigen stimulation. The CDR3 here is CSVAHINTGELFF. The CDR3 DNA is TGCAGCGTTGCCCACATCAACACCGGGGAGCTGTTTTTT.